Presented here are 6 T cell receptor beta chains from one specimen sequenced in a study of T cell responses to AZD1222 COVID-19 vaccine. Method: immunoSEQ multiplex PCR; TCRdb's copy keeps in-frame clones and lacks some. The sample yields about 110,000 clones, 87% seen once. Specimen: peripheral blood, collected 28 days after the second AZD1222 dose. The receptors here all came from an adult who received the AZD1222 COVID-19 vaccine.

V gene TRBV5-1 combines with J gene TRBJ2-7, with D maybe TRBD2 (6 bases). This CDR3 is built from 14 residues. The V gene lost 4 bases and the J gene lost 3 bases, with 14 bases spanning the gap. Germline V CDR1 and CDR2: SGHRS, YFSETQ. DNA of the CDR3: TGCGCCAGCAGCCCGGGGGAAGGGAGCTACGAGCAGTACTTC. Translating gives CASSPGEGSYEQYF.

The chain is built from TRBV27 and TRBJ1-5; unclear D gene. The CDR3 extends over 15 amino acids. Trimming took 3 bases from V and 0 from J, leaving 9 bases between them. CDR1 and CDR2 (germline): MNHEY, SMNVEV (reference sequence). Here the CDR3 reads CASSFNVYSNQPQHF. CDR3 nucleotide sequence: TGTGCCAGCAGTTTTAATGTCTATAGCAATCAGCCCCAGCATTTT.

This clone showed up just a few times. The chain uses TRBV7-2 and TRBJ2-1; 10 bases are shared with TRBD1. The CDR3 is 15 amino acids. V was pared by 5 bases and J by 4 bases, with 5 bases of the junction left unmatched. Germline lookup yields CDR1 SGHTA and CDR2 FQGNSA. CDR3 nucleotides: TGTGCCAGCAGCCTCGACAGGGGGCAGTACAATGAGCAGTTCTTC. Translated: CASSLDRGQYNEQFF.

This clone was recorded only once. The chain links TRBV5-4 to TRBJ2-1; D not resolved. The germline V gene has CDR1 SGHNT and CDR2 YYREEE (reference sequence). This CDR3 has 12 residues. The V end lost 6 bases, the J end lost 10 bases, and 14 bases lay between the germline ends. The CDR3 coding sequence is TGTGCCAGCAACCCCCGCGGAGCCGAGCAGTTCTTC. It codes for CASNPRGAEQFF.

The J gene is TRBJ1-2, the V gene TRBV23-1; D is unresolved. TRBV23-1 is an ORF, with its function uncertain. The V end was cut by 3 bases, the J end by 7 bases, with 15 bases between. The CDR3 covers 14 residues. CDR3: CASSQGFSDGGYTF. CDR3 coding DNA: TGCGCCAGCAGTCAGGGGTTTTCTGATGGTGGCTACACCTTC.

The rearrangement uses TRBV12-5 and TRBJ1-5; TRBD1 might be the D (6 bases). The V gene lost 5 bases and the J gene lost 5 bases, with 13 bases spanning the gap. CDR3 length: 14 amino acids. The germline V gene has CDR1 LGHNT and CDR2 FRNRAP. The CDR3 bases are TGTGCTAGTGGTCTTGACAGGCAGGATCAGCCCCAGCATTTT. It specifies CASGLDRQDQPQHF.